This T cell receptor (beta chain) was identified in a study of response to subunit inactivated influenza vaccine. CDR3 length: 15 amino acids. Germline lookup yields CDR1 MGHRA and CDR2 YSYEKL. V lost 1 base and J lost 1, with 10 bases in between. TCRdb used MiXCR to reprocess the RT-PCR reads, holding one entry per CDR3 protein. The sample records roughly 700,000 distinct CDR3 sequences, less than 20% being singletons. The source was PBMCs from blood, collected roughly 13 days after vaccination. The clonotype was recovered from a man aged 45 to 65 who received an inactivated influenza vaccine. V gene TRBV4-1 combines with J gene TRBJ1-1, with D uncertain. The chain's CDR3 is CASSQVVSGNTEAFF. CDR3 bases: TGCGCCAGCAGCCAAGTGGTCAGCGGGAACACTGAAGCTTTCTTT.